The present entry profiles one T cell receptor (beta chain) with its context. The data were taken from a study of blood T cell repertoires in COVID-19. Authors' methods: Amplification of reference gene primers provided the estimated nucleated cell counts. Sequencing was performed with immunoSEQ multiplex PCR; in TCRdb, only in-frame clones are kept and a portion is missing. That table is the source of V, J and clone size, and D and trimming were worked out from the DNA. The table records approximately 64,000 clones, 88% of them present only once. Per the germline V gene, CDR1 is SGHTA and CDR2 is FQGNSA. Germline trimming cut 4 bases from V and 4 bases from J; bases unmatched to any gene: 3. The length of the CDR3 is 14 residues.

Sequencing was done on a sample of PBMCs or T cells enriched from blood (not recorded which). The rearrangement links TRBV7-2 to TRBJ2-3; the match to TRBD1 covers 9 bases. The receptor's source is a middle-aged woman who had recovered from COVID-19. CDR3 sequence (DNA): TGTGCCAGCAGCTCCGACAGGGGGGCAGATACGCAGTATTTT. This encodes CASSSDRGADTQYF.